This T cell receptor beta chain came from a study of tissue T cells after allogeneic stem cell transplantation. TCRdb's table, derived via immunoSEQ multiplex PCR, lists solely in-frame clones and lacks some. Of about 8,300 clones in the sample, over 40% are singletons; the top ten hold 7.1%. Comment on this clone: Its antigen is currently unknown. Mouse gene names apply. Read coverage stops 1 residue before the CDR3 terminus; the germline J gene supplies the remainder.

This CDR3 region has 14 residues. Germline loops: CDR1 SNHLY, CDR2 FYNGKV (reference sequence). V gave up 6 bases and J gave up 0 bases, with 11 bases separating them. Study-wide points: Only a limited share of tissue TCRs appeared in blood or spleen. This small cohort was clinically heterogeneous, and sampling depth was a limitation.

The time point was: mouse harvest day 7 after allogeneic transplant. Mouse grafts combined 10^7 T-cell-depleted bone marrow cells with 10^6 splenic CD5+ T cells. Tissues came from B6→BALB/c major-mismatch GVHD mice at day 7 or 14. This chain joins TRBV3 and TRBJ1-1; D is unresolved. The TCR was taken from a female BALB/c mouse given C57BL/6 T cells with graft-versus-host disease after an allogeneic hematopoietic cell transplant. The specimen sequenced was gut tissue. CDR3 residues: CASSQTLANTEVFF. The part of the CDR3 DNA that was read is TGTGCCAGCAGTCAGACACTTGCAAACACAGAAGTCTTC.